The 18 T cell receptor beta chains reported below all come from one sample, sequenced in a study of blood T cell repertoires in COVID-19. TCRdb keeps only in-frame clones here, not all; method: immunoSEQ multiplex PCR. In the table there are about 340,000 clones, over 70% of which are singletons. The sample consisted of peripheral blood. All receptors come from a man aged 25-45 years with active or convalescent COVID-19.

This clone was counted a single time. The chain carries TRBV28 and TRBJ1-6, with 7 bases that match TRBD1. CDR3 length: 16 residues. The germline CDR1 and CDR2 sequences are MDHEN and SYDVKM. After removal of 6 bases from V and 7 bases from J, the junction contained 12 bases not matched to a gene. CDR3 in amino acids: CASRTNRDRTNSPLHF. In DNA form, the CDR3 reads TGTGCCAGCAGGACGAACCGGGACAGAACCAATTCACCCCTCCACTTT.

The V call is TRBV27, the J call TRBJ1-2, with D possibly being TRBD1 (6 bases). Germline values: CDR1 MNHEY, CDR2 SMNVEV (reference sequence). V lost 6 bases and J lost 0, with 17 bases in between. The CDR3 sequence is 16 residues long. The CDR3 is CASSPLGGETNYGYTF. For the CDR3, the DNA is TGTGCCAGCAGCCCCTTAGGGGGGGAGACTAACTATGGCTACACCTTC.

The rearrangement joins TRBV14 to TRBJ1-2, with unresolved D. The V end was cut by 4 bases, the J end by 6 bases, with 12 bases between. Germline CDR1 and CDR2: SGHDN and FVKESK. CDR3 length equals 13 residues. CDR3 DNA: TGTGCCAGCAGCCCACGGGGTGAGGATGGCTACACCTTC. Translated: CASSPRGEDGYTF.

The CDR3 here is CASSSGSGNEKLFF. CDR3 bases: TGTGCCAGCAGCTCCGGAAGCGGGAATGAAAAACTGTTTTTT. The J gene is TRBJ1-4, the V gene TRBV7-2; D gene uncertain. V shed 4 bases and J shed 5 bases, with 11 bases lying between them. The CDR3 is 14 residues long. CDR1 SGHTA and CDR2 FQGNSA come from the germline V gene.

This clone was observed a handful of times. In DNA, the CDR3 is TGTGCCACGGGAGGGGGCTGGAGGGAAAAACTGTTTTTT. Translating it yields CATGGGWREKLFF. The J gene is TRBJ1-4, the V gene TRBV10-3; the match to TRBD1 covers 7 bases. This CDR3 comprises 13 residues. V lost 10 bases, J lost 8 bases, and 10 bases stayed unmatched. The V gene's germline CDR1 is ENHRY and CDR2 SYGVKD.

This clone was detected only once. This CDR3 reads CASSPGGIYGYTF. The CDR3 region has the DNA TGTGCCAGCAGTCCGGGGGGCATCTATGGCTACACCTTC. The chain uses TRBV28 and TRBJ1-2, with D maybe TRBD1 (6 bases). The CDR3 totals 13 residues. Trimming removed 5 bases at V and 4 bases at J, with 11 bases between. Germline CDR1 is MDHEN and CDR2 is SYDVKM.

The chain is built from TRBV27 and TRBJ2-3; the D gene is possibly TRBD2 (7 bases). From germline, CDR1 is MNHEY and CDR2 SMNVEV (reference sequence). V dropped 1 base and J dropped 2 bases, with 13 bases sitting between them. This CDR3 comprises 16 residues. The DNA of the CDR3 is TGTGCCAGCAGTTTATTGGCGGGGGCCGCCACAGATACGCAGTATTTT. It translates to CASSLLAGAATDTQYF.

The rearrangement uses TRBV3-1 (or the pseudogene TRBV3-2) and TRBJ2-5; TRBD1 might be the D (5 bases). Germline CDR1 and CDR2: LGHDT and YNNKEL (reference sequence). V was shortened by 2 bases and J by 1 base, with 11 bases between the two germline ends. This CDR3 region has 15 residues. The CDR3 region is CASSQQWTPQETQYF. In DNA form, the CDR3 reads TGTGCCAGCAGCCAACAATGGACACCCCAAGAGACCCAGTACTTC.

The V and J genes are TRBV3-1 (or the pseudogene TRBV3-2) and TRBJ1-6; D not resolved. CDR3 length equals 18 residues. Germline-derived CDR1 and CDR2 are LGHDT and YNNKEL (reference sequence). V was pared by 1 base and J by 0 bases, with 13 bases between. The DNA for the CDR3 is TGTGCCAGCAGCCAAGTATTCACCCCGAGCTCCTATAATTCACCCCTCCACTTT. Translating it yields CASSQVFTPSSYNSPLHF.

This chain links TRBV21-1 with TRBJ1-5; TRBD1, the table's D call, was not compared with the DNA. TRBV21-1 is annotated as a pseudogene. The CDR3 has 14 residues. The CDR3 protein is CASSKGQFKQPQHF. The CDR3 bases are TGTGCCAGCAGCAAAGGCCAGTTCAAGCAGCCCCAGCATTTT.

The rearrangement uses TRBV4-2 and TRBJ2-3, with TRBD1 identical over 9 bases. Germline V gives CDR1 LGHNA, CDR2 YNFKEQ. V was clipped by 1 base and J by 2 bases; unmatched bases: 4. CDR3 length equals 16 residues. CDR3 sequence (DNA): TGTGCCAGCAGCCAAGGTGACAGGGGGACCACAGATACGCAGTATTTT. Protein product: CASSQGDRGTTDTQYF.

The J gene is TRBJ2-3, the V gene TRBV28; 10 bases agree with TRBD2. V was pared by 5 bases and J by 2 bases, with 4 bases of the junction left unmatched. The CDR3 contains 15 residues. Germline lookup yields CDR1 MDHEN and CDR2 SYDVKM. The CDR3 reads CASSRGLAVTDTQYF. The DNA of the CDR3 is TGTGCCAGCAGTCGAGGACTAGCGGTCACAGATACGCAGTATTTT.

CDR3 residues: CASRTGSSYNSPLHF. CDR3 nucleotides: TGTGCCAGTCGAACTGGGAGCTCCTATAATTCACCCCTCCACTTT. The genes are TRBV19 and TRBJ1-6; D remains unclear. This CDR3 spans 15 amino acids. Trimming removed 8 bases at V and 0 bases at J, with 11 bases between. Germline lookup yields CDR1 LNHDA and CDR2 SQIVND (reference sequence).

The gene calls are TRBV5-8 and TRBJ1-1; 8 bases align to TRBD1. The germline V gene has CDR1 SGHTS and CDR2 YDEGEE. This CDR3 has 16 residues. V lost 1 base and J lost 5; bases outside the gene matches: 10. CDR3: CASSLQGAKGWTEAFF. The CDR3 DNA sequence: TGTGCCAGCAGCTTGCAGGGGGCAAAGGGGTGGACTGAAGCTTTCTTT.

CDR3 DNA sequence: TGTGCCAGTAGCGGGGATCGCTATGGCTACACCTTC. This sequence encodes CASSGDRYGYTF. The chain links TRBV19 to TRBJ1-2; D gene unclear. Trimming removed 6 bases from V and 4 bases from J, with 9 bases in between. The CDR3 covers 12 residues. Germline values: CDR1 LNHDA, CDR2 SQIVND (reference sequence).

V gene TRBV9 combines with J gene TRBJ2-6, with 11 bases matching TRBD1. The CDR3 runs 18 residues. V was pared by 5 bases and J by 2 bases, with 9 bases of the junction left unmatched. Looked up from germline, CDR1 is SGDLS and CDR2 is YYNGEE. In nucleotides, the CDR3 is TGTGCCAGCAGACCCGGGACAGGGGGATTTCCTGGGGCCAACGTCCTGACTTTC. Translating it yields CASRPGTGGFPGANVLTF.

The chain employs TRBV9 and TRBJ2-3, with D hard to call. Germline V lookup: CDR1 SGDLS, CDR2 YYNGEE. The CDR3 consists of 12 residues. V lost 5 bases and J lost 2, with 6 bases in between. CDR3 residues: CASSHYTDTQYF. The CDR3 coding sequence is TGTGCCAGCAGTCACTACACAGATACGCAGTATTTT.

This chain connects TRBV7-7 to TRBJ2-3; 13 nucleotides align to TRBD2. Unmatched junction bases numbered 3, after V lost 4 bases and J lost 2 bases. Germline values: CDR1 SSHAT, CDR2 FNYEAQ (reference sequence). This CDR3 is 16 amino acids long. CDR3 sequence: CASSSGLAGDTDTQYF. The CDR3 nucleotides are TGTGCCAGCAGCTCCGGACTAGCGGGGGACACAGATACGCAGTATTTT.